This TCR beta chain was identified in a study of T cell repertoires in cytomegalovirus infection. Study details: Carrying CMV and the relevant HLA type showed in public TCR beta signatures.

Whole-study findings and limits: Cumulative frequency of public TCR beta families picked out carriers of CMV plus the relevant HLA. What dominated the ex vivo response were HLA-C-restricted CMV-specific TCR beta clonotypes.

This clonotype was counted a few times. Its antigen is as yet unknown. The CDR3 totals 16 residues. The germline V and J ends were trimmed by 6 bases and 2 bases, with 20 bases remaining between them. CDR1 is MNHNS, CDR2 SASEGT, per germline. MiXCR was run by TCRdb on the reads, yielding one entry per CDR3 protein. Seen here are about 740,000 distinct CDR3 sequences, less than 40% observed once, and the top ten hold around 2.8%. The V and J genes are TRBV6-1 and TRBJ2-7; perhaps TRBD1 as D (7 bases). The TCR comes from a human donor in good health (CMV status not recorded). Some clones in this sample may be carry-over from other donors' samples. The material sequenced was PBMCs. The CDR3 sequence is CASSSSAGQKTYEQYF. The CDR3 DNA is TGTGCCAGCAGCTCATCGGCGGGACAGAAGACCTACGAGCAGTACTTC.